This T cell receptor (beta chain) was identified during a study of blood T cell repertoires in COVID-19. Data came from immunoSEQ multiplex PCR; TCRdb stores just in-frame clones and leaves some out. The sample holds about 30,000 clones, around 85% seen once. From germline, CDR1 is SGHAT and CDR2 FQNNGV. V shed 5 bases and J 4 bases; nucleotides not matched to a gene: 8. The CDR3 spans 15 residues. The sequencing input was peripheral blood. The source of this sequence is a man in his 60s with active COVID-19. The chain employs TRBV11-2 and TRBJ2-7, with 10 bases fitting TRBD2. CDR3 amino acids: CASSPKTSGLYEQYF. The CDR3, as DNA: TGTGCCAGCAGCCCTAAGACTAGCGGGTTATACGAGCAGTACTTC.